These 8 T cell receptor beta chains came from one sample sequenced in a study of shared clonotypes between healthy human individuals. Here immunoSEQ multiplex PCR was the method, and the copy in TCRdb shows in-frame clones only, minus some. The sample includes 2,100,000 or so clones, around 95% of them seen just once. Sequencing used naive CD4+ T cells sorted from blood. The sample's subset: CD45RA+ positively selected. These receptors all come from a man between 18 and 29 years old in good health.

The V gene is TRBV2, the J gene TRBJ2-1; 14 nucleotides match TRBD2. The CDR3 length is 15 residues. V lost 5 bases to trimming and J lost 5 bases; unmatched junction nucleotides: 2. Germline lookup yields CDR1 SNHLY and CDR2 FYNNEI. CDR3 protein: CASSRLAGGNNEQFF. In nucleotides, the CDR3 is TGTGCCAGCAGTCGACTAGCGGGGGGGAACAATGAGCAGTTCTTC. The variable domain in full, with the rest retrieved from reference TRBV2 and TRBJ2-1, is EPEVTQTPSHQVTQMGQEVILRCVPISNHLYFYWYRQILGQKVEFLVSFYNNEISEKSEIFDDQFSVERPDGSNFTLKIRSTKLEDSAMYFCASSRLAGGNNEQFFGPGTRLTVL.

This rearrangement joins TRBV7-3 to TRBJ1-5; 8 nucleotides line up with TRBD1. Germline assignment: CDR1 SGHTA and CDR2 FQGTGA. The CDR3 is made up of 13 amino acids. Unmatched junction bases numbered 3, after V lost 6 bases and J lost 5 bases. This CDR3 reads CASSQGQDQPQHF. As DNA, the CDR3 is TGTGCCAGCAGTCAGGGACAGGATCAGCCCCAGCATTTT.

A single count supports this clone. This chain uses TRBV7-2 with TRBJ1-5, with D possibly TRBD1 on 5 matching bases. Per the germline V gene, CDR1 is SGHTA and CDR2 is FQGNSA. This CDR3 is built from 14 residues. Trimming left V 1 base short and J 6 bases short, with 10 bases between. The CDR3: CASSLVVRGQPQHF. CDR3 DNA sequence: TGTGCCAGCAGCTTAGTCGTGAGGGGTCAGCCCCAGCATTTT.

The chain couples TRBV2 to TRBJ1-4; TRBD1 aligns across 8 bases. Looked up from germline, CDR1 is SNHLY and CDR2 is FYNNEI. CDR3 length: 16 amino acids. Losses at the gene ends were 1 base for V and 7 bases for J; bases not matched to a gene: 8. The CDR3 DNA follows: TGTGCCAGCAGTGAAGAGTCAGGGGGCGTCGGTGAAAAACTGTTTTTT. This gives the protein CASSEESGGVGEKLFF.

The rearrangement links TRBV7-3 to TRBJ2-7; D call uncertain. The CDR3 length is 13 residues. Germline V gene sequence: CDR1 SGHTA, CDR2 FQGTGA. Trimming cost V 5 bases and J 3 bases, with 11 bases left between them. This CDR3 is CASSKVPGYEQYF. The CDR3 DNA is TGTGCCAGCAGCAAGGTTCCCGGCTACGAGCAGTACTTC.

J is TRBJ2-2 and V is TRBV6-4; weak D call: TRBD2 (5 bases). The V and J ends lost 5 bases and 0 bases respectively, with 13 bases between them. The CDR3 length is 16 residues. Looked up from germline, CDR1 is MRHNA and CDR2 is SNTAGT. The CDR3 bases are TGTGCCAGCAGTACTGAGGGAGCGGCGAACACCGGGGAGCTGTTTTTT. Its protein product is CASSTEGAANTGELFF.

This sequence joins TRBV29-1 and TRBJ2-1; D unclear. The V and J ends lost 2 bases and 0 bases respectively, with 5 bases between them. Germline V gene data show CDR1 as SQVTM and CDR2 as ANQGSEA. The CDR3 length is 13 residues. The chain's CDR3 is CSVESDSYNEQFF. The CDR3 DNA sequence: TGCAGCGTTGAAAGCGACTCCTACAATGAGCAGTTCTTC.

Comments on this clone: Different DNA sequences within this sample yield the same CDR3. The gene calls are TRBV7-2 and TRBJ2-3; D uncertain. The CDR3 length is 11 residues. The germline gives CDR1 SGHTA, CDR2 FQGNSA. V lost 2 bases and J lost 6, with 3 bases in between. Here the CDR3 reads CASSLSDTQYF. CDR3 DNA sequence: TGTGCCAGCAGCTTATCGGATACGCAGTATTTT. Combining the CDR3 with reference TRBV7-2 and TRBJ2-3 gives the whole variable domain GAGVSQSPSNKVTEKGKDVELRCDPISGHTALYWYRQSLGQGLEFLIYFQGNSAPDKSGLPSDRFSAERTGGSVSTLTIQRTQQEDSAVYLCASSLSDTQYFGPGTRLTVL.